Detailed here is one TCR beta chain. Its antigen is currently unknown. The record originates from a study of cytomegalovirus exposure and HLA in healthy donors. Findings and caveats of the study: HLA allele associations emerged for 17,000 or so TCR beta sequences in a later analysis, at 0.05 false discovery rate. The authors listed over 150 TCR beta chains as cytomegalovirus-associated. Highly shared variants forming one cluster were likely a sequencing artifact. An analysis was carried out later, and it reportedly showed fewer N-insertions in an Asian-associated ancestry cluster than the approximately 710-donor mean.

The PCR made use of 60 Vbeta and 13 Jbeta primers. Libraries were prepared by immunoSEQ multiplex PCR; TCRdb keeps only in-frame clonotypes and omits some of them. The sample contains nearly 110,000 clones, 73% of which appear only once. Germline-derived CDR1 and CDR2 are ENHRY and SYGVKD. The CDR3 has 14 residues. The V end was cut by 10 bases, the J end by 0 bases, with 14 bases between. This chain connects TRBV10-3 to TRBJ2-3, with D uncertain. The specimen was PBMCs. This sequence was found in a man aged 25-40 years in good health and CMV-seronegative. CDR3 sequence reads: CATVFSTSTDTQYF. In DNA form, the CDR3 reads TGTGCCACCGTCTTTTCCACTAGCACAGATACGCAGTATTTT.